These T cell receptor beta chains were read from a single sample in a study of blood T cell repertoires in COVID-19. Produced via immunoSEQ multiplex PCR; TCRdb's table is partial and in-frame only. The repertoire includes under 55,000 clones, over 70% of them detected once, and 2.1% sits in the top ten. Input material: peripheral blood. Receptor source: a woman aged 80 or older with COVID-19, enrolled during active disease. CDR3s include the opening cysteine and the closing phenylalanine or tryptophan. Each record gives: CDR3 DNA, CDR3 protein, J gene, D gene, V gene. D genes are given only for firm matches.

TGCGCCAGCAGCCCCGGACAGGGGTCGAACTATGGCTACACCTTC CASSPGQGSNYGYTF TRBJ1-2 TRBD1 TRBV5-1
TGTGCCAGCAGCCGTCGGACTAGCGCAAACACCGGGGAGCTGTTTTTT CASSRRTSANTGELFF TRBJ2-2 TRBD2 TRBV5-4
TGCGCCAGCAGCTGGGAGGGGGACGGATCGAACACTGAAGCTTTCTTT CASSWEGDGSNTEAFF TRBJ1-1 - TRBV5-1
TGTGCCAGCTCATTGGGAGGGACCGACACCATATATTTT CASSLGGTDTIYF TRBJ1-3 - TRBV18
TGCGCCAGCAGCTTTGCTAGCGGGACTAATACGTTCCACGAGCAGTACTTC CASSFASGTNTFHEQYF TRBJ2-7 TRBD2 TRBV5-1
TGTGCCAGCAGCCACCTGGCCCAAGAGACCCAGTACTTC CASSHLAQETQYF TRBJ2-5 - TRBV5-8
TGCAGTGCTAGTGGACTAGCGGGAGTACAGACCCAGTACTTC CSASGLAGVQTQYF TRBJ2-5 TRBD2 TRBV20-1
TGTGCCAGCAGCTTAGTTTTTCCGGATACGCAGTATTTT CASSLVFPDTQYF TRBJ2-3 - TRBV7-2
TGTGCCAGCAGCTTAGCTTATGTCCTAGCGGCTTTGGGGGAGACCCAGTACTTC CASSLAYVLAALGETQYF TRBJ2-5 TRBD2 TRBV7-2
TGTGCCAGTAGTATGAGTCAGAACACTGAAGCTTTCTTT CASSMSQNTEAFF TRBJ1-1 - TRBV19
TGTGCCAGCAGCGCGCAGACTACGAACACCGGGGAGCTGTTTTTT CASSAQTTNTGELFF TRBJ2-2 - TRBV9
TGTGCCAGTACCCCGACAGGGTCGGAATCACCCCTCCACTTT CASTPTGSESPLHF TRBJ1-6 TRBD1 TRBV19
TGCAGCGTTGAACACCCGCGGGGGGCCAACGTCCTGACTTTC CSVEHPRGANVLTF TRBJ2-6 - TRBV29-1
TGTGCCAGCAGTCAACAGGGATTGGGCACTGAAGCTTTCTTT CASSQQGLGTEAFF TRBJ1-1 - TRBV6-5
TGTGCCAGCAGCGGACACTACGAGCAGTACTTC CASSGHYEQYF TRBJ2-7 - TRBV7-9
TGTGCCACCAGCAGAGAATTCCCGGAGCCCTACGAGCAGTACTTC CATSREFPEPYEQYF TRBJ2-7 - TRBV15
TGTGCCAGCAGCACAGGGGGCCGGGGCTACACCTTC CASSTGGRGYTF TRBJ1-2 TRBD1 TRBV6-5
TGTGCCAGCAGCCCTACCATGGGCAATCAGCCCCAGCATTTT CASSPTMGNQPQHF TRBJ1-5 - TRBV2
TGTGCCAGCAGTTTAAACAGGGTCTATGGCTACACCTTC CASSLNRVYGYTF TRBJ1-2 - TRBV6-5
TGTGCCACCAGTGAGGGCTACTATGGCTACACCTTC CATSEGYYGYTF TRBJ1-2 - TRBV15
TGTGCCAGCCAAAGGGACAGGGAAGAGACCCAGTACTTC CASQRDREETQYF TRBJ2-5 TRBD1 TRBV2
TGTGCCACCAGTGATTCGGGACAGGGGAATGAAAAACTGTTTTTT CATSDSGQGNEKLFF TRBJ1-4 TRBD1 TRBV24-1
TGTGCCAGCAGTTACCCAGGGGGCACCCAGCCCCAGCATTTT CASSYPGGTQPQHF TRBJ1-5 TRBD1 TRBV2
TGTGCCAGCAGTCCTTTAGCGGGGGGGCTAAATACGCAGTATTTT CASSPLAGGLNTQYF TRBJ2-3 TRBD2 TRBV2
TGTGCCACCAGTGATTTGCGGGTTAAGGATGAGCAGTTCTTC CATSDLRVKDEQFF TRBJ2-1 - TRBV24-1
TGCGCCAGCAGCCTGGCCCGGGGTAGCCGAGAGACCCAGTACTTC CASSLARGSRETQYF TRBJ2-5 - TRBV5-1
TGTGCCAGCAGCTTTACAGGGGGCGGGGGCTACACCTTC CASSFTGGGGYTF TRBJ1-2 TRBD1 TRBV6-6